These T cell receptor beta chains were read from a single sample in a study of blood T cell repertoires in COVID-19. Produced via immunoSEQ multiplex PCR; TCRdb's table is partial and in-frame only. The profile covers over 150,000 clones, with approximately 79% appearing a single time and around 7% taken by the ten largest. Sequencing was carried out using PBMCs or T cells enriched from blood (not recorded which). Receptors originate from a man in his fifties who had recovered from COVID-19. Each CDR3 is given with its conserved first and last residue. Fields, in order: J gene, clone size, V gene, D gene, CDR3 DNA, CDR3 protein. The D gene is left open where the match is weak. The size of a clone is reported for some rows only, either as once, few or many, or as a class for expanded clones.

TRBJ1-2 NA TRBV18 TRBD1 TGTGCCAGCTCACCACCCGGGACAGTGGTCTATGGCTACACCTTC CASSPPGTVVYGYTF
TRBJ2-1 NA TRBV27 TRBD2 TGTGCCAGCAGGGGGGGAGGGACTAGAATTCATGGTGAGCAGTTCTTC CASRGGGTRIHGEQFF
TRBJ1-1 NA TRBV7-2 NA TGTGCCAGCAGCTTGGCAGGGAAGAACACTGAAGCTTTCTTT CASSLAGKNTEAFF
TRBJ2-7 NA TRBV29-1 TRBD1 TGCAGCGCTGGGACAGGCACCTACGAGCAGTACTTC CSAGTGTYEQYF
TRBJ1-2 few TRBV4-3 NA TGCGCCAGCAGGGGGGCCGGCGGTGGCTACACCTTC CASRGAGGGYTF
TRBJ1-2 NA TRBV2 TRBD1 TGTGCCAGCAGTTTTAGACAGGGGGAAAACTATGGCTACACCTTC CASSFRQGENYGYTF
TRBJ1-1 NA TRBV3-1/TRBV3-2 NA TGTGCCAGCAGTCACGGGGGCACTGAAGCTTTCTTT CASSHGGTEAFF
TRBJ2-1 NA TRBV7-2 TRBD1 TGTGCCAGCAGCGTAAGGGGGCACGAGTACAATGAGCAGTTCTTC CASSVRGHEYNEQFF
TRBJ2-1 NA TRBV3-1/TRBV3-2 NA TGTGCCAGCAGCCAAACACACGGGAAGGGCAATGAGCAGTTCTTC CASSQTHGKGNEQFF
TRBJ2-2 NA TRBV5-4 TRBD2 TGTGCCAGCAGCTGGGGGGGGACCACGAACACCGGGGAGCTGTTTTTT CASSWGGTTNTGELFF
TRBJ1-4 NA TRBV3-1/TRBV3-2 TRBD1 TGTGCCAGCAGCCAAGAGGGAGACAGGGGACGAGGAACTAATGAAAAACTGTTTTTT CASSQEGDRGRGTNEKLFF
TRBJ1-4 NA TRBV5-8 NA TGTGCCAGCAGCTTGCGGAGGGCACCCACAACTAATGAAAAACTGTTTTTT CASSLRRAPTTNEKLFF
TRBJ2-1 NA TRBV30 TRBD2 TGTGCTTCCCCGGGACTAGCGGGGAATGAGCAGTTCTTC CASPGLAGNEQFF
TRBJ1-2 NA TRBV29-1 TRBD1 TGCAGCGTTTACAGACAGGGAACTAACTATGGCTACACCTTC CSVYRQGTNYGYTF
TRBJ2-7 NA TRBV14 TRBD1 TGTGCCAGCAGCCAGACAGGGGGCCCTTACGAGCAGTACTTC CASSQTGGPYEQYF
TRBJ1-2 few TRBV4-1 TRBD1 TGCGCCAGCAGCCAAGGACAGGGTGGGAGAATAGGCTATGGCTACACCTTC CASSQGQGGRIGYGYTF
TRBJ2-5 NA TRBV7-8 TRBD2 TGTGCCAGCAGCTTAGTAGCGGGGGGGCCTGAGACCCAGTACTTC CASSLVAGGPETQYF
TRBJ2-5 NA TRBV11-2 TRBD2 TGTGCCAGCAGCTTAGGGCTAGCGGGGGCCAAGGGCGAGACCCAGTACTTC CASSLGLAGAKGETQYF
TRBJ2-6 NA TRBV6-5 NA TGTGCCAGCAGTTACGGGACAAACAACGTCCTGACTTTC CASSYGTNNVLTF
TRBJ2-7 NA TRBV30 TRBD2 TGTGCCTGGAGTCTACTAGCGGGGGGGCCTGGGGAGCAGTACTTC CAWSLLAGGPGEQYF